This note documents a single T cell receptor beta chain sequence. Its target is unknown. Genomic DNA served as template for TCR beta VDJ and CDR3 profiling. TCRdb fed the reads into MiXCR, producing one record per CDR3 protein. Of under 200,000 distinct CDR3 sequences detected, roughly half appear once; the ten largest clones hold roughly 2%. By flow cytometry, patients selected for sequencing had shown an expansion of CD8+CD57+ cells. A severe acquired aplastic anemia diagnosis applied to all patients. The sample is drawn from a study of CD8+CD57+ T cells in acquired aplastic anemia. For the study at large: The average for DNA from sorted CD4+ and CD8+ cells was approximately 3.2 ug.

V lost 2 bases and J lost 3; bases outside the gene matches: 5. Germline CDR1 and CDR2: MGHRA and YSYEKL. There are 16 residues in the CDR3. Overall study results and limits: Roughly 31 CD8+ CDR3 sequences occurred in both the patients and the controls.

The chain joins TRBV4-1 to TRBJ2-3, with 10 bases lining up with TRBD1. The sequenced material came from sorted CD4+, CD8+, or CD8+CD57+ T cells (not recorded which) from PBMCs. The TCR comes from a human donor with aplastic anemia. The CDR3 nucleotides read TGCGCCAGCAGCCAATGGGACAGGGGAAGGACAGATACGCAGTATTTT. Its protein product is CASSQWDRGRTDTQYF.